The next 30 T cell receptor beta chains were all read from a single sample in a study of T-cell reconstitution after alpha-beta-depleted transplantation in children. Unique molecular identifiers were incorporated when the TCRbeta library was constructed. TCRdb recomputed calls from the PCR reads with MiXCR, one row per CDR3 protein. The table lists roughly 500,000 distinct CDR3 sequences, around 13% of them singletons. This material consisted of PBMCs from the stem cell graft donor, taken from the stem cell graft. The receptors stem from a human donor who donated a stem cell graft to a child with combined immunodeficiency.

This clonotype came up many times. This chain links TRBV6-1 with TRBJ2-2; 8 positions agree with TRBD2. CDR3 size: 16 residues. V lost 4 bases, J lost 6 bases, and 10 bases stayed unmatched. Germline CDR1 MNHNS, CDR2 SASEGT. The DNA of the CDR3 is TGTGCCAGCAGTGGTGACTCGCGGGAGGTCCCCGGGGAGCTGTTTTTT. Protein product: CASSGDSREVPGELFF.

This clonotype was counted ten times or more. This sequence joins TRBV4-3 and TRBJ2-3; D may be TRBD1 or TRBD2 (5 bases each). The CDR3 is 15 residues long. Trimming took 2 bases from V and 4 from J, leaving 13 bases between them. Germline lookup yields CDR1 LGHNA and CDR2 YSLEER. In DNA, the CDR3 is TGCGCCAGCAGCCAATCGGGACCCCCTGCAGATACGCAGTATTTT. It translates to CASSQSGPPADTQYF.

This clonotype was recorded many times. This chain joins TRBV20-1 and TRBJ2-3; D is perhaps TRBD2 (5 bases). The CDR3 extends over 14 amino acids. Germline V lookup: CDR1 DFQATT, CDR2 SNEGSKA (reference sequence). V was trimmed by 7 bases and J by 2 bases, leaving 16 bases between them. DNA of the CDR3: TGCAGTGTCGACGCGGGTATAAACACAGATACGCAGTATTTT. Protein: CSVDAGINTDTQYF.

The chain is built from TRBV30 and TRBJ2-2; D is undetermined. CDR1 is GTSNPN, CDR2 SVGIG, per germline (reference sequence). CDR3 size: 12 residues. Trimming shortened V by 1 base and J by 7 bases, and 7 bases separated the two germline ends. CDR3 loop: CAWSGRNGELFF. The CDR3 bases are TGTGCCTGGAGTGGCAGAAACGGGGAGCTGTTTTTT.

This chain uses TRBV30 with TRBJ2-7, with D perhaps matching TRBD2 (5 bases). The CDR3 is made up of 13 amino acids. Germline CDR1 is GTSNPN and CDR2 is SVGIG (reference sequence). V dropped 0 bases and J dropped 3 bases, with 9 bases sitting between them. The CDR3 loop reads CAWSVGLNYEQYF. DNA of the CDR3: TGTGCCTGGAGTGTAGGACTGAACTACGAGCAGTACTTC. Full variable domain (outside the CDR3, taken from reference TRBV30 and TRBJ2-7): SQTIHQWPATLVQPVGSPLSLECTVEGTSNPNLYWYRQAAGRGLQLLFYSVGIGQISSEVPQNLSASRPQDRQFILSSKKLLLSDSGFYLCAWSVGLNYEQYFGPGTRLTVT.

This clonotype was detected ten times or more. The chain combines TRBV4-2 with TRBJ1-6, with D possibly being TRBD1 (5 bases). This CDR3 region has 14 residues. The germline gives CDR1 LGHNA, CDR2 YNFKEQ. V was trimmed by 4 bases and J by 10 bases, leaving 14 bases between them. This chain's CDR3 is CASSRDRTGSPLHF. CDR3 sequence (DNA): TGTGCCAGCAGCCGAGACAGAACCGGCTCACCCCTCCACTTT.

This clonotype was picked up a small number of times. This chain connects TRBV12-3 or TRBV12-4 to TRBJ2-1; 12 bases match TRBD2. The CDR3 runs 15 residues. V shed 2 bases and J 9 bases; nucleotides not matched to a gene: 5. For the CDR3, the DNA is TGTGCCAGCAGTTTACCCGGACTAGCGGGATCTGAGCAGTTCTTC. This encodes CASSLPGLAGSEQFF.

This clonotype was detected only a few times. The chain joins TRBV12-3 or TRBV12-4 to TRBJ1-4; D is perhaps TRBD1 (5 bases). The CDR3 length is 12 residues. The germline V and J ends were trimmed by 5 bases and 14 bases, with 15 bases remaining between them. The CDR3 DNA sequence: TGTGCCAGCAGTCACCCGGGACTTGGGCTGTTTTTT. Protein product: CASSHPGLGLFF.

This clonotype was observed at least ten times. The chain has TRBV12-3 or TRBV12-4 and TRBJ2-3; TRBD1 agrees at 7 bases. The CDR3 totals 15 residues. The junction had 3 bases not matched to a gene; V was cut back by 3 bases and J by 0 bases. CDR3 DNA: TGTGCCAGCAGTTTTCAGGGGGAGAGCACAGATACGCAGTATTTT. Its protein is CASSFQGESTDTQYF.

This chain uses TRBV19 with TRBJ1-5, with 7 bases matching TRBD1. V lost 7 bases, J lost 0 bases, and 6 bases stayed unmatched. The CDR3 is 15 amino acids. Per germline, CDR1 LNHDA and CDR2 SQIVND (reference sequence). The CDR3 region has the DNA TGTGCCAGTATTCTAGACAGGGATAGCAATCAGCCCCAGCATTTT. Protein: CASILDRDSNQPQHF.

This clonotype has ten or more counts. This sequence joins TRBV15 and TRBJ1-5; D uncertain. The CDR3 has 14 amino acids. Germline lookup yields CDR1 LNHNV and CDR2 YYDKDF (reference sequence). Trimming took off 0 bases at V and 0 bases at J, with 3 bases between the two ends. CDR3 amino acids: CATSRETSNQPQHF. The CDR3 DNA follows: TGTGCCACCAGCAGAGAAACTAGCAATCAGCCCCAGCATTTT.

This CDR3 is CASSLEGGEQFF. Here the CDR3 DNA reads TGTGCCAGCAGCTTAGAGGGGGGGGAGCAGTTCTTC. V usage is TRBV7-9 and J usage is TRBJ2-1, with D possibly TRBD2 on 7 matching bases. The length of the CDR3 is 12 residues. CDR1 and CDR2 (germline): SEHNR, FQNEAQ (reference sequence). V was trimmed by 1 base and J by 10 bases, leaving 8 bases between them.

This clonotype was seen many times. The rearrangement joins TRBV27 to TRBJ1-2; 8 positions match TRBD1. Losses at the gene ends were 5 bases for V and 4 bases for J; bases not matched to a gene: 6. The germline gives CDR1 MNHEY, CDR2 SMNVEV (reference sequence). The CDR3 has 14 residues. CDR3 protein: CASSPRQGTYGYTF. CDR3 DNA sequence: TGTGCCAGCAGTCCGCGACAGGGGACCTATGGCTACACCTTC.

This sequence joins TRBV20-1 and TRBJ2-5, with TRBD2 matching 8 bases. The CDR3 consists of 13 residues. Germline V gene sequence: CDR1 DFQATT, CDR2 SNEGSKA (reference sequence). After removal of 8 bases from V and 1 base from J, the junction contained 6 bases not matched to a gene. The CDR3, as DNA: TGCAGTAAACGGGGGGGGGTCCAAGAGACCCAGTACTTC. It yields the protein CSKRGGVQETQYF.

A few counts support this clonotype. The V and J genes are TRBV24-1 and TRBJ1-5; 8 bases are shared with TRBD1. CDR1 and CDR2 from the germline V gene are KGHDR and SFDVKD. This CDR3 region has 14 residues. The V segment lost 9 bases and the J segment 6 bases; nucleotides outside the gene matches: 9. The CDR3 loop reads CATAEDREIQPQHF. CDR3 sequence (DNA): TGTGCCACCGCCGAGGACAGGGAAATTCAGCCCCAGCATTTT.

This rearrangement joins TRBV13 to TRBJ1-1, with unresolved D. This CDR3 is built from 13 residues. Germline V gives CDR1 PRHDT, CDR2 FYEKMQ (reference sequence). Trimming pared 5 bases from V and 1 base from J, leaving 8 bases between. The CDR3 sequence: CASSRAENTEAFF. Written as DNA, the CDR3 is TGTGCCAGCAGCAGGGCAGAGAACACTGAAGCTTTCTTT.

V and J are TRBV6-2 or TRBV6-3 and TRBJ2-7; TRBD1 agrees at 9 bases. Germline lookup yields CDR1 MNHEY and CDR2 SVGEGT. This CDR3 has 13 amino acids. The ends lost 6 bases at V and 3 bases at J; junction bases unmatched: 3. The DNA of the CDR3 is TGTGCCAGCAGGGGACAGGGTGTCTACGAGCAGTACTTC. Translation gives CASRGQGVYEQYF.

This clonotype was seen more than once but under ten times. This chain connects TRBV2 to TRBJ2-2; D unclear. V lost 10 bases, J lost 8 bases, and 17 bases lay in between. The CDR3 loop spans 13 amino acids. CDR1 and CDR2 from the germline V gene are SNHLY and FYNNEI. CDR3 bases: TGTGCCACCTCTCTGTATGGGGAAGGGGAGCTGTTTTTT. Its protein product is CATSLYGEGELFF.

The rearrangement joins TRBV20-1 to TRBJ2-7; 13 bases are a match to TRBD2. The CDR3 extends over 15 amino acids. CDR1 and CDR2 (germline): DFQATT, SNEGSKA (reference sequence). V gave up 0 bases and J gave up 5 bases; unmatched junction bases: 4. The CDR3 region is CSARDGLAGVHEQYF. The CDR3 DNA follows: TGCAGTGCTAGAGACGGACTAGCGGGAGTCCACGAGCAGTACTTC.

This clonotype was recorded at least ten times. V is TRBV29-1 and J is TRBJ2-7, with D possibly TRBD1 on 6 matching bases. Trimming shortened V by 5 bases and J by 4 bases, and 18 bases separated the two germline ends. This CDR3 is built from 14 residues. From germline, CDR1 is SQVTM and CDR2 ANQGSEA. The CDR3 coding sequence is TGCAGCGTTTTGGGGACACAAGGCTCTTACGAGCAGTACTTC. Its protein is CSVLGTQGSYEQYF.

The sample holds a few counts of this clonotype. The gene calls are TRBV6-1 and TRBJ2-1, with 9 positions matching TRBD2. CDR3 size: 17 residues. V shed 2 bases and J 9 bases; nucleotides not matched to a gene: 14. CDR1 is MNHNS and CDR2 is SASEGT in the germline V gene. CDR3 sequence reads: CASSEPGGGGVFGEQFF. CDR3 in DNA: TGTGCCAGCAGTGAACCGGGCGGCGGGGGGGTATTCGGTGAGCAGTTCTTC.

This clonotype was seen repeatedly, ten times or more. As DNA, the CDR3 is TGTGCCAGCAGCTTAGTATCAGGGAACTACGAGCAGTACTTC. It specifies CASSLVSGNYEQYF. The chain employs TRBV7-9 and TRBJ2-7; D might be TRBD1 (5 bases). There are 14 residues in the CDR3. Trimming took 1 base from V and 3 from J, leaving 10 bases between them. CDR1 and CDR2 (germline): SEHNR, FQNEAQ (reference sequence).

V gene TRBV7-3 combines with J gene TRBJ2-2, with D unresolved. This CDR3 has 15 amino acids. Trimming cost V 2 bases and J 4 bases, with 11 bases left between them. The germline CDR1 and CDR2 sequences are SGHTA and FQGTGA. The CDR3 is CASSLSPRSTGELFF. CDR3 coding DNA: TGTGCCAGCAGCTTATCCCCCCGGAGCACCGGGGAGCTGTTTTTT.

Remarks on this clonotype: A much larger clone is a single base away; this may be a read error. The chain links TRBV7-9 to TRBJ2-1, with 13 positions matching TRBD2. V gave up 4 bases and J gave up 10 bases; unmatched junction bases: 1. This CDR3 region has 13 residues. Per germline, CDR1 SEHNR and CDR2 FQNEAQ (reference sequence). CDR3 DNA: TGTGCCAGCAGCTGGGGACTAGCGGGGGAGCAGTTCTTC. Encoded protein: CASSWGLAGEQFF. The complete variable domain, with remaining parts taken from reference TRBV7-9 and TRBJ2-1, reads DTGVSQNPRHKITKRGQNVTFRCDPISEHNRLYWYRQTLGQGPEFLTYFQNEAQLEKSRLLSDRFSAERPKGSFSTLEIQRTEQGDSAMYLCASSWGLAGEQFFGPGTRLTVL.

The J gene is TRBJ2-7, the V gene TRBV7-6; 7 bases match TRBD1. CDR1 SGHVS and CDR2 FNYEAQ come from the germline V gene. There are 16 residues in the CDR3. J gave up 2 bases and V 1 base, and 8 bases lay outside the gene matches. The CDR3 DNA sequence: TGTGCCAGCAGCTTAGAGGCACGGCAGGGGGCCTACGAGCAGTACTTC. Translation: CASSLEARQGAYEQYF.

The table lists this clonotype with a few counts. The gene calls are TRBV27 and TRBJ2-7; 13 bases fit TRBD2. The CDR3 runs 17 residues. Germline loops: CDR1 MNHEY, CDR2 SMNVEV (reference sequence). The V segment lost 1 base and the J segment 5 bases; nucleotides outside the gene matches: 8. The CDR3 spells CASSLWWTSGSRDEQYF. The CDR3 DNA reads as TGTGCCAGCAGTTTATGGTGGACTAGCGGGAGTCGGGACGAGCAGTACTTC.

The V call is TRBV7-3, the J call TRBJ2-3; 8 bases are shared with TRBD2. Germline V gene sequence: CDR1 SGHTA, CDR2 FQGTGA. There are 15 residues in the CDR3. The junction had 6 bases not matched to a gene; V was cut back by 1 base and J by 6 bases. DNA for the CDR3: TGTGCCAGCAGCTTAAACGCGGGGGGATTGGATACGCAGTATTTT. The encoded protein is CASSLNAGGLDTQYF.

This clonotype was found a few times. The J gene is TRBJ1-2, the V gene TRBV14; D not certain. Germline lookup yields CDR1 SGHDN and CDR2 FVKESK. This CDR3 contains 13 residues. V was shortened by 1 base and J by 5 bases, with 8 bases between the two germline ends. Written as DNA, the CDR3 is TGTGCCAGCAGCCAAGTTGGGCAGTATGGCTACACCTTC. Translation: CASSQVGQYGYTF.

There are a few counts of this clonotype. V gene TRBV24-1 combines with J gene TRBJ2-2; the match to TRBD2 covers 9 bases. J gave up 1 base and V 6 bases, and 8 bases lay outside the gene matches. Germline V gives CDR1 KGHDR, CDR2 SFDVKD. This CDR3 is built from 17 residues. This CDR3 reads CATSRRLADLNTGELFF. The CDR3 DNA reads TGTGCCACCAGTCGAAGACTAGCGGACTTGAACACCGGGGAGCTGTTTTTT.

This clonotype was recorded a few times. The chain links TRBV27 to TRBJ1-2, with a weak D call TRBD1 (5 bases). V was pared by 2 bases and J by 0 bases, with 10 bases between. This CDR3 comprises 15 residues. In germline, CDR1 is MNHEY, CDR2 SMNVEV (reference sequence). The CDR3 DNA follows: TGTGCCAGCAGTTTAATGGGGACGCCTAACTATGGCTACACCTTC. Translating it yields CASSLMGTPNYGYTF.